These T cell receptor beta chains were read from a single sample in a study of blood T cells in healthy people across ages. Each CDR3 protein gets one entry after TCRdb re-called the 5' RACE reads with MiXCR. The data show over 700,000 distinct CDR3 sequences, approximately 53% seen once. Sequencing was done on a sample of blood. The receptors were gathered from an elderly man in good health. Both conserved end residues are part of each CDR3. A D gene is named only where the DNA matches it firmly. Clone size is stated in some rows and not others, as once, few, many or a class when expanded.

cdr3_aa cdr3_nt j_call v_call clone_size d_call
CASSLASGTDTQYF TGCGCCAGCAGCCTGGCCAGCGGCACAGATACGCAGTATTTT TRBJ2-3 TRBV5-1 many NA
CATSRVTEEAQYF TGTGCCACCAGCAGAGTGACGGAAGAGGCCCAGTACTTC TRBJ2-5 TRBV15 NA NA
CASQRGGTNEKLFF TGTGCCAGCCAAAGAGGGGGAACTAATGAAAAACTGTTTTTT TRBJ1-4 TRBV28 NA NA
CASSLRGLESYEQYF TGCGCCAGCAGCTTGCGGGGACTAGAGTCTTACGAGCAGTACTTC TRBJ2-7 TRBV5-1 few TRBD2
CAITEGASGWFF TGTGCCATCACCGAGGGTGCTAGCGGGTGGTTCTTC TRBJ2-1 TRBV10-3 few TRBD2
CSARDPGTSGYNEQFF TGCAGTGCTAGAGATCCCGGGACTAGCGGGTACAATGAGCAGTTCTTC TRBJ2-1 TRBV20-1 few TRBD2
CASSHRDRDHNEQFF TGTGCCAGCAGCCACCGGGACAGGGACCACAATGAGCAGTTCTTC TRBJ2-1 TRBV7-9 few TRBD1
CASSQDFRGSSYNEQFF TGTGCCAGCAGCCAAGACTTCCGGGGGAGCTCCTACAATGAGCAGTTCTTC TRBJ2-1 TRBV3-1 NA NA
CASSPGTRGYNEQFF TGTGCCAGCAGTCCCGGGACTAGGGGTTACAATGAGCAGTTCTTC TRBJ2-1 TRBV6-5 few TRBD2
CASSLSGRALEQFF TGTGCCAGCAGCCTTAGCGGGAGGGCCCTTGAGCAGTTCTTC TRBJ2-1 TRBV3-1 NA TRBD2
CASLIGTVNTEAFF TGTGCCAGCCTAATCGGGACAGTGAACACTGAAGCTTTCTTT TRBJ1-1 TRBV6-1 few TRBD1
CATNPGQGPGTQYF TGCGCCACCAACCCGGGACAGGGCCCGGGGACCCAGTACTTC TRBJ2-5 TRBV5-1 few TRBD1
CASSRLAGGYEQFF TGTGCCAGCAGTCGACTAGCCGGAGGTTATGAGCAGTTCTTC TRBJ2-1 TRBV27 NA TRBD2
CASSTLAGGPSERYF TGTGCCAGCAGCACCTTAGCGGGAGGGCCGAGCGAGCGGTACTTC TRBJ2-7 TRBV7-2 NA TRBD2
CASSPTEGESYEQYF TGTGCCAGCAGCCCTACCGAGGGAGAGTCCTACGAGCAGTACTTC TRBJ2-7 TRBV4-2 few NA
CASSQDAGPSYNEQFF TGTGCCAGCAGCCAAGATGCAGGGCCATCCTACAATGAGCAGTTCTTC TRBJ2-1 TRBV14 NA NA
CSADKAPWDRVNYGYTF TGCAGCGCCGATAAGGCGCCATGGGACAGGGTTAACTATGGCTACACCTTC TRBJ1-2 TRBV29-1 NA TRBD1
CASSRPTSFLNEQFF TGTGCCAGCAGTCGGCCGACTAGCTTTCTCAATGAGCAGTTCTTC TRBJ2-1 TRBV27 NA TRBD2
CASSEQGTGELFF TGTGCCAGCAGTGAACAGGGCACCGGGGAGCTGTTTTTT TRBJ2-2 TRBV2 few NA
CSARVNTGLAGVYEQFF TGCAGTGCTAGAGTTAACACGGGACTAGCGGGAGTCTATGAGCAGTTCTTC TRBJ2-1 TRBV20-1 few TRBD2
CASSSGTGITDTQYF TGCGCCAGCAGCTCCGGGACAGGGATCACAGATACGCAGTATTTT TRBJ2-3 TRBV5-1 NA TRBD1
CASSLEASQRYAYF TGTGCCAGCAGCTTAGAAGCTAGCCAAAGATACGCGTATTTT TRBJ2-3 TRBV7-9 NA NA
CASSYGGPGYTF TGTGCCAGCAGTTATGGGGGTCCCGGCTACACCTTC TRBJ1-2 TRBV12-3/TRBV12-4 NA NA
CASSSSSGSWDEQYF TGTGCCAGCAGCTCCTCTAGCGGGAGCTGGGACGAGCAGTACTTC TRBJ2-7 TRBV5-6 NA TRBD2
CSASLSGRGNTGELFF TGCAGTGCTAGTTTATCTGGGAGAGGAAACACCGGGGAGCTGTTTTTT TRBJ2-2 TRBV20-1 NA NA
CASSLRGGGEHQETQYF TGTGCCAGCAGTTTAAGGGGTGGCGGGGAGCACCAAGAGACCCAGTACTTC TRBJ2-5 TRBV12-3/TRBV12-4 NA NA
CSASVLAGGPSTDTQYF TGCAGTGCTAGTGTTCTAGCGGGAGGGCCGAGCACAGATACGCAGTATTTT TRBJ2-3 TRBV20-1 few TRBD2
CASSQIKGTVLQETQYF TGTGCCAGCAGCCAAATCAAAGGGACAGTGCTACAAGAGACCCAGTACTTC TRBJ2-5 TRBV11-2 NA TRBD1
CASRAGLYGYTF TGTGCCAGCAGAGCCGGGCTCTATGGCTACACCTTC TRBJ1-2 TRBV28 NA NA
CSVEDGSGRASEQFF TGCAGCGTTGAAGATGGAAGCGGGAGGGCGAGTGAGCAGTTCTTC TRBJ2-1 TRBV29-1 NA TRBD2
CASSRTRGGSEAFF TGTGCCAGCAGCCGCACGAGGGGCGGCTCTGAAGCTTTCTTT TRBJ1-1 TRBV16 NA NA
CSAFSLGTSEKPSYNEQFF TGCAGTGCTTTCAGCCTCGGGACTAGCGAGAAACCCTCCTACAATGAGCAGTTCTTC TRBJ2-1 TRBV20-1 NA TRBD2
CASQLAGEDTQYF TGTGCCAGTCAACTAGCGGGAGAAGATACGCAGTATTTT TRBJ2-3 TRBV28 NA TRBD2
CAWAGTSGTKEQFF TGTGCCTGGGCGGGGACTAGCGGGACCAAGGAGCAGTTCTTC TRBJ2-1 TRBV30 NA TRBD2
CASTMSGTSYNEQYF TGTGCCAGCACCATGAGCGGGACTTCCTACAATGAGCAGTACTTC TRBJ2-7 TRBV6-6 NA TRBD2
CASSPNRAGQETQYF TGTGCCAGCAGCCCAAATAGGGCGGGGCAAGAGACCCAGTACTTC TRBJ2-5 TRBV2 NA NA
CASRALIGAGEQFF TGTGCCAGTCGAGCTTTAATAGGTGCGGGTGAGCAGTTCTTC TRBJ2-1 TRBV7-9 NA NA
CASQRPPAGGTQYF TGTGCCAGCCAGCGCCCTCCGGCTGGGGGGACCCAGTACTTC TRBJ2-5 TRBV28 NA NA
CSAPGTPDNEQFF TGCAGTGCCCCCGGGACGCCTGACAATGAGCAGTTCTTC TRBJ2-1 TRBV20-1 NA NA
CSARLGRMNTEAFF TGCAGTGCTAGGCTCGGGAGAATGAACACTGAAGCTTTCTTT TRBJ1-1 TRBV20-1 NA NA
CASSVAPGHTDTQYF TGTGCCAGCAGCGTAGCACCGGGACACACAGATACGCAGTATTTT TRBJ2-3 TRBV9 NA NA
CASTPGQGHEQYF TGTGCCAGCACCCCCGGACAGGGCCACGAGCAGTACTTC TRBJ2-7 TRBV13 few TRBD1
CASSLGALGGNSNQPQHF TGTGCCAGCAGTTTGGGGGCCTTGGGGGGAAATAGCAATCAGCCCCAGCATTTT TRBJ1-5 TRBV28 NA NA
CASSGGGSTFEQYF TGTGCCAGCAGTGGGGGCGGGAGTACGTTCGAGCAGTACTTC TRBJ2-7 TRBV7-2 NA NA
CSARELRRVNEQFF TGCAGTGCTAGAGAGTTACGGCGGGTGAATGAGCAGTTCTTC TRBJ2-1 TRBV20-1 NA NA
CASTLLRTAYGYTF TGTGCCAGCACCCTCTTGAGGACAGCCTATGGCTACACCTTC TRBJ1-2 TRBV28 few NA
CATSRDGWQGGQETQYF TGTGCCACCAGCAGAGATGGGTGGCAGGGGGGCCAAGAGACCCAGTACTTC TRBJ2-5 TRBV15 NA NA
CAGSLRTYEQYF TGTGCCGGCAGCTTGCGTACCTACGAGCAGTACTTC TRBJ2-7 TRBV5-6 NA NA
CSARGRASDSGANVLTF TGCAGTGCTAGAGGGCGGGCTAGCGACTCTGGGGCCAACGTCCTGACTTTC TRBJ2-6 TRBV20-1 few NA